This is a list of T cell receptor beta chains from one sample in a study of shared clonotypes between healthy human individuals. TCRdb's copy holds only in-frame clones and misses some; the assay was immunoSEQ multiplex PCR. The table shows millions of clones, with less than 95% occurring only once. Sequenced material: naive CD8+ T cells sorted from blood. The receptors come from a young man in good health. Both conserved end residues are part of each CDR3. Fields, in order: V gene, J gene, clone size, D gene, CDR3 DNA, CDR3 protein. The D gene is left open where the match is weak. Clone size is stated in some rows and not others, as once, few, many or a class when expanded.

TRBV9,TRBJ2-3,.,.,TGTGCCAGCAGCGAGCCTTCCTCCCCTAACGATCCTAGCACAGATACGCAGTATTTT,CASSEPSSPNDPSTDTQYF
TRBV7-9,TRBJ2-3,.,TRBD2,TGTGCCAGCAGCCAACCGGCACTAGCGGGTTCATTTGATACGCAGTATTTT,CASSQPALAGSFDTQYF
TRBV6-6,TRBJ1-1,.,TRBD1,TGTGCCAGCATCCAGAGACAGGGCTACACTGAAGCTTTCTTT,CASIQRQGYTEAFF
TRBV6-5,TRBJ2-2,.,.,TGTGCCAGCAGTTTGGGAGCCGGGGAGCTGTTTTTT,CASSLGAGELFF
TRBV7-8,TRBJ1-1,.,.,TGTGCCAGCAGCCTCACGCGCGGTACTGAAGCTTTCTTT,CASSLTRGTEAFF
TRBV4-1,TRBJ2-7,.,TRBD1,TGCGCCAGCAGCCAAGATGGGACAGGCGGCTACGAGCAGTACTTC,CASSQDGTGGYEQYF
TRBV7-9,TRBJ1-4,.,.,TGTGCCAGCAGCTTACCGTCAGCCTATTCATCTAATGAAAAACTGTTTTTT,CASSLPSAYSSNEKLFF
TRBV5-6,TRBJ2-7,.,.,TGTGCCAGCAGCTATGATACCGTAATAGGGGCCCACGAGCAGTACTTC,CASSYDTVIGAHEQYF
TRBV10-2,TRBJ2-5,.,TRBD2,TGCGCCAGCAGTGAGGGGGCCCTAGCGGGGGAAGAGACCCAGTACTTC,CASSEGALAGEETQYF
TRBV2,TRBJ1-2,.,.,TGTGCCAGCAAAACAGTCTATGGCTACACCTTC,CASKTVYGYTF
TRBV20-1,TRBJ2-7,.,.,TGCAGTTCCGGGTCCTACTACGAGCAGTACTTC,CSSGSYYEQYF
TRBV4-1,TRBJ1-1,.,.,TGCGCCAGCAGCCAAACAGGGACATCTAGGAACACTGAAGCTTTCTTT,CASSQTGTSRNTEAFF
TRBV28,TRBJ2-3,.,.,TGTGCCAGCAGTTGGACGGGGAAAAGCACAGATACGCAGTATTTT,CASSWTGKSTDTQYF
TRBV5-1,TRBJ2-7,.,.,TGCGCCAGCAGCTTGATTGGGATGACGGCCGCTCCCTACGAGCAGTACTTC,CASSLIGMTAAPYEQYF
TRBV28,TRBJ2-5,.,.,TGTGCCAGCGCCCCCTCCGTATCCCAAGAGACCCAGTACTTC,CASAPSVSQETQYF
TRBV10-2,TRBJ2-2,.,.,TGCGCCAGCAGTCGGACGGGGGACTACACCGGGGAGCTGTTTTTT,CASSRTGDYTGELFF
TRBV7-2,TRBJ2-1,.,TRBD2,TGTGCCAGCAGCCCCGTCGTTCTCGTGGCTAGCGGGACCTCCCATGAGCAGTTCTTC,CASSPVVLVASGTSHEQFF
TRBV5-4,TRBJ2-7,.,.,TGTGCCAGCAGTATGGGTTTCGGGAGCTCCTACGAGCAGTACTTC,CASSMGFGSSYEQYF
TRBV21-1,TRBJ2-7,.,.,TGTGCCAGCAGGCTAGCGGGGATTATGGTGGGTGAGCAGTACTTC,CASRLAGIMVGEQYF
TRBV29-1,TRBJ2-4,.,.,TGCAGCTACAGCGAGAGGGACAAAAACATTCAGTACTTC,CSYSERDKNIQYF
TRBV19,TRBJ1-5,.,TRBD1,TGTGCCAGTAGTATGTCTTTGGGGACAGGGGAATTTACGGGCAATCAGCCCCAGCATTTT,CASSMSLGTGEFTGNQPQHF
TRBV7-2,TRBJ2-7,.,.,TGTGCCAGCAGCCCGGAGGGATCTAGGGCGGGATACGAGCAGTACTTC,CASSPEGSRAGYEQYF
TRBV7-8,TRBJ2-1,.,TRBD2,TGTGCCAGCAGCCGCGGACTAGCGGGGGGAGATTACAATGAGCAGTTCTTC,CASSRGLAGGDYNEQFF
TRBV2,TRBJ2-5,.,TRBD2,TGTGCCAGCAGTGATCGGACTAGCGGGAGGACACTAGAGACCCAGTACTTC,CASSDRTSGRTLETQYF
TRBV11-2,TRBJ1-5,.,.,TGTGCCAGCAGCTTAGACGCGGCAGGGTACAATCAGCCCCAGCATTTT,CASSLDAAGYNQPQHF
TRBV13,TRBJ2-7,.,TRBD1,TGTGCCAGCAGCTTTGCCGGGACAGGGTCCCACGAGCAGTACTTC,CASSFAGTGSHEQYF
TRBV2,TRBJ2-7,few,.,TGTGCCAGCAGTAAAGAGGTCTCCTACGAGCAGTACTTC,CASSKEVSYEQYF
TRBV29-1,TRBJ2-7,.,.,TGCAGCGTTGACTCCAAGGGCGAGCAGTACTTC,CSVDSKGEQYF
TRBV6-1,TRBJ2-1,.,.,TGTGCCAGCAGTGAAGCCCCCCCGGCACTAAGCTCCTACAATGAGCAGTTCTTC,CASSEAPPALSSYNEQFF
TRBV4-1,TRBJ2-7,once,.,TGCGCCAGCAGCCAAGGATTGGCATCCATCGAGCAGTACTTC,CASSQGLASIEQYF
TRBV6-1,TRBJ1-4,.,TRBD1,TGTGCCAGCCTGGGACAGGGGACAGACAATGAAAAACTGTTTTTT,CASLGQGTDNEKLFF
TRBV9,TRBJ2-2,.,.,TGTGCCAGCAGCGTAGAAGGCGGGTACACCGGGGAGCTGTTTTTT,CASSVEGGYTGELFF
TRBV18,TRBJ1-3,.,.,TGTGCCAGCTCACCAGGCTTGGGCGGAGGGATCTCTGGAAACACCATATATTTT,CASSPGLGGGISGNTIYF
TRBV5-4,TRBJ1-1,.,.,TGTGCCAGCAGCTATCAAACAGGGCTCACTGAAGCTTTCTTT,CASSYQTGLTEAFF
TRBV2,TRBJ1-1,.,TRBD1,TGTGCCAGCAGCCCTTTTGGACAGGGCAAATCTGAAGCTTTCTTT,CASSPFGQGKSEAFF